The 12 T cell receptor beta chains given below trace back to one sample, sequenced in a study of blood T cell repertoires in COVID-19 (dated by TCRdb to the early 2020s). Libraries came from the immunoSEQ multiplex PCR assay. TCRdb's version of the immuneACCESS table is confined to in-frame rearrangements and falls short of the full clone set. An unresolved V gene accounts for under half of the shortfall where checked; the remainder is of unknown origin. The sample table records fewer than 150,000 clones; approximately 85% of these occur just once. The ten largest clones represent more than 3.5% of the sample. The sequencing sample was made of peripheral blood. The origin of the receptors is a human donor in a cohort sampled during active COVID-19.

V is TRBV2 and J is TRBJ1-1; TRBD1 matches 8 bases. V lost 5 bases to trimming and J lost 5 bases; unmatched junction nucleotides: 10. The CDR3 extends over 15 amino acids. Germline CDR1 reads SNHLY; CDR2 reads FYNNEI. As DNA, the CDR3 is TGTGCCAGCAGTAACCCGGGACAGGTAGGAACTGAAGCTTTCTTT. Encoded protein: CASSNPGQVGTEAFF.

J is TRBJ2-3 and V is TRBV11-2, with D unclear. CDR1 SGHAT and CDR2 FQNNGV come from the germline V gene. V gave up 1 base and J gave up 3 bases, with 20 bases separating them. This CDR3 region has 18 residues. This chain's CDR3 is CASSLGFGGAPSTDTQYF. The CDR3 DNA is TGTGCCAGCAGCTTAGGGTTCGGCGGAGCCCCTAGTACAGATACGCAGTATTTT.

By share, this clone counts as medium-sized. The chain carries TRBV27 and TRBJ2-3; 8 nucleotides agree with TRBD1. CDR3 length: 14 amino acids. Germline lookup yields CDR1 MNHEY and CDR2 SMNVEV (reference sequence). V was pared by 9 bases and J by 3 bases, with 8 bases of the junction left unmatched. The CDR3 spells CASSDRDGTDTQYF. DNA for the CDR3: TGTGCCAGTTCGGACAGGGATGGAACAGATACGCAGTATTTT.

This chain links TRBV9 with TRBJ2-5, with TRBD1 identical over 9 bases. Trimming cost V 4 bases and J 1 base; bases outside gene matches: 5. The CDR3 sequence is 15 residues long. Germline V gives CDR1 SGDLS, CDR2 YYNGEE. As DNA, the CDR3 is TGTGCCAGCAGCACCCAGGACAGGGGCCAAGAGACCCAGTACTTC. Protein product: CASSTQDRGQETQYF. The variable domain in full, completed from reference TRBV9 and TRBJ2-5, reads DSGVTQTPKHLITATGQRVTLRCSPRSGDLSVYWYQQSLDQGLQFLIQYYNGEERAKGNILERFSAQQFPDLHSELNLSSLELGDSALYFCASSTQDRGQETQYFGPGTRLLVL.

V usage is TRBV5-1 and J usage is TRBJ2-3; 8 bases map to TRBD1. Germline CDR1 is SGHRS and CDR2 is YFSETQ. The CDR3 has 15 amino acids. Trimming at V came to 4 bases and at J to 2 bases, leaving 6 bases not matched to a gene. The chain's CDR3 is CASSHPGQVTDTQYF. CDR3 nucleotide sequence: TGCGCCAGCAGCCACCCGGGACAGGTCACAGATACGCAGTATTTT.

The chain combines TRBV9 with TRBJ2-7; a weak D match, TRBD2 (6 bases). CDR1 and CDR2 from the germline V gene are SGDLS and YYNGEE. CDR3 length: 14 amino acids. V gave up 0 bases and J gave up 0 bases, with 7 bases separating them. CDR3 sequence: CASSVGGISYEQYF. CDR3 nucleotides: TGTGCCAGCAGCGTAGGCGGGATCTCCTACGAGCAGTACTTC.

The chain couples TRBV7-6 to TRBJ2-1; perhaps TRBD2 as D (5 bases). This CDR3 region has 15 residues. Deletions cut 5 bases from V and 4 bases from J, with 15 bases between. Per germline, CDR1 SGHVS and CDR2 FNYEAQ. The CDR3 coding sequence is TGTGCCAGCAGCACCAGACTGGGGAGTTACAATGAGCAGTTCTTC. Protein product: CASSTRLGSYNEQFF.

The rearrangement joins TRBV20-1 to TRBJ2-3; 8 positions agree with TRBD1. Germline V lookup: CDR1 DFQATT, CDR2 SNEGSKA (reference sequence). The CDR3 sequence is 15 residues long. Trimming cost V 3 bases and J 2 bases; bases outside gene matches: 7. This CDR3 reads CSASDMGQVTDTQYF. The CDR3 DNA sequence: TGCAGTGCTAGTGATATGGGACAGGTCACAGATACGCAGTATTTT.

In this sample, this clone turned up a few times. The rearrangement links TRBV9 to TRBJ2-2; 8 bases map to TRBD2. CDR3 size: 17 residues. After removal of 4 bases from V and 0 bases from J, the junction contained 8 bases not matched to a gene. Germline-derived CDR1 and CDR2 are SGDLS and YYNGEE. This CDR3 is CASSPQPGLANTGELFF. The CDR3 DNA follows: TGTGCCAGCAGCCCACAACCGGGACTAGCGAACACCGGGGAGCTGTTTTTT.

J is TRBJ1-2 and V is TRBV7-2, with 9 positions matching TRBD1. Trimming removed 2 bases from V and 7 bases from J; junction bases left unmatched: 11. CDR3 size: 16 residues. Germline CDR1 SGHTA, CDR2 FQGNSA. Written as DNA, the CDR3 is TGTGCCAGCAGCTTAACAGGGGGCATCGAAGAAGGTGGCTACACCTTC. The encoded protein is CASSLTGGIEEGGYTF.

This chain joins TRBV2 and TRBJ2-4; possibly TRBD1 for D (5 bases). Germline V gene lookup returns CDR1 SNHLY and CDR2 FYNNEI. Trimming pared 9 bases from V and 0 bases from J, leaving 9 bases between. The CDR3 length is 13 residues. The CDR3 nucleotides are TGTGCCAGTATGGGGCTAGCCAAAAACATTCAGTACTTC. Amino acids: CASMGLAKNIQYF.

The rearrangement links TRBV12-3 or TRBV12-4 to TRBJ1-2; maybe TRBD1 (5 bases). Trimming removed 5 bases from V and 3 bases from J, with 7 bases in between. The CDR3 runs to 12 residues. CDR3 amino acids: CASSKGYYGYTF. The CDR3 bases are TGTGCCAGCAGTAAGGGGTACTATGGCTACACCTTC.